One and the same sample provided the 4 T cell receptor beta chains below, sequenced in a study of cytomegalovirus exposure and HLA in healthy donors (TCRdb year 2017). The protocol used for the library was the immunoSEQ multiplex PCR assay. The multiplex PCR relied on a mix of 60 forward primers for TCR Vbeta segments and 13 reverse primers for TCR Jbeta segments. TCRdb's version of the immuneACCESS table is confined to in-frame rearrangements and falls short of the full clone set. An unresolved V gene accounts for under half of the shortfall where checked; the remainder is of unknown origin. Present in this sample are some 130,000 clones, about 70% of which were seen just once. 2.5% to 3.5% of the sample comes from the top ten. The sample was PBMCs. These receptors all stem from a man aged 35 to 55 in good health and CMV-seronegative.

This clone was counted a few times. The chain is built from TRBV15 and TRBJ2-7, with D perhaps matching TRBD1 (5 bases). This CDR3 is built from 12 residues. Per the germline V gene, CDR1 is LNHNV and CDR2 is YYDKDF (reference sequence). V lost 5 bases and J lost 5, with 10 bases in between. The CDR3: CATSYSGNEQYF. CDR3 in DNA: TGTGCCACCAGCTACTCAGGGAACGAGCAGTACTTC.

This clone occurred a few times. The CDR3 region is CASSSTGTGNGNTIYF. In DNA form, the CDR3 reads TGTGCCAGCAGCTCCACCGGGACAGGGAATGGAAACACCATATATTTT. The V and J genes are TRBV28 and TRBJ1-3; TRBD1 matches at 9 bases. Unmatched junction bases numbered 9, after V lost 6 bases and J lost 3 bases. Germline V lookup: CDR1 MDHEN, CDR2 SYDVKM. The CDR3 totals 16 residues.

The rearrangement links TRBV5-4 to TRBJ1-2; no definite D call. The length of the CDR3 is 11 residues. From germline, CDR1 is SGHNT and CDR2 YYREEE (reference sequence). V lost 4 bases and J lost 6, with 7 bases in between. In DNA form, the CDR3 reads TGTGCCAGCAGCCTTTCCGATGGCTACACCTTC. As protein: CASSLSDGYTF.

The chain carries TRBV4-3 and TRBJ2-2; 10 nucleotides align to TRBD2. This CDR3 region has 20 residues. The V gene end was trimmed by 5 bases and the J gene end by 3 bases; junction bases not matched to a gene: 18. Germline V gives CDR1 LGHNA, CDR2 YSLEER. The CDR3: CASSRKPMPAGGPDTGELFF. CDR3 bases: TGCGCCAGCAGCAGAAAGCCAATGCCAGCGGGAGGGCCAGACACCGGGGAGCTGTTTTTT.